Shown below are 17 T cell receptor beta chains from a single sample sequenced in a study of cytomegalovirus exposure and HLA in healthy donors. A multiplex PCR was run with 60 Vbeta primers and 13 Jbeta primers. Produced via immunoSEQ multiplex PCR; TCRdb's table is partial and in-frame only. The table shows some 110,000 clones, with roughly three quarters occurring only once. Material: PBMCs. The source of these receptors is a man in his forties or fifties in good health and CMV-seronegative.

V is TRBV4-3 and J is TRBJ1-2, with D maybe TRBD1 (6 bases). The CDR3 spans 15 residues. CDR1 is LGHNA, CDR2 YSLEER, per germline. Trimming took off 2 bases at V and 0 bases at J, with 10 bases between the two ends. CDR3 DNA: TGCGCCAGCAGCCAACAGGACAGCGCTAACTATGGCTACACCTTC. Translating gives CASSQQDSANYGYTF.

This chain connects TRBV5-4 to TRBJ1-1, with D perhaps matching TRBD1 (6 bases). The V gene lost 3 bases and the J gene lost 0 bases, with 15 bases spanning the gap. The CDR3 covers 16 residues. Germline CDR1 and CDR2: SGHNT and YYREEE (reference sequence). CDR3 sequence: CASSYQARGMNTEAFF. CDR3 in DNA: TGTGCCAGCAGCTACCAGGCAAGGGGGATGAACACTGAAGCTTTCTTT. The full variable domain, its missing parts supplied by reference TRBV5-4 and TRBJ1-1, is ETGVTQSPTHLIKTRGQQVTLRCSSQSGHNTVSWYQQALGQGPQFIFQYYREEENGRGNFPPRFSGLQFPNYSSELNVNALELDDSALYLCASSYQARGMNTEAFFGQGTRLTVV.

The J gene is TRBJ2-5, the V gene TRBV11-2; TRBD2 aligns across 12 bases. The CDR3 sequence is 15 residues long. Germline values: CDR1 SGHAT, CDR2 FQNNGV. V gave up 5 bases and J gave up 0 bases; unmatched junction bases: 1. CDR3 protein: CASSGTSGYQETQYF. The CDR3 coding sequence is TGTGCCAGCAGCGGGACTAGCGGGTACCAAGAGACCCAGTACTTC.

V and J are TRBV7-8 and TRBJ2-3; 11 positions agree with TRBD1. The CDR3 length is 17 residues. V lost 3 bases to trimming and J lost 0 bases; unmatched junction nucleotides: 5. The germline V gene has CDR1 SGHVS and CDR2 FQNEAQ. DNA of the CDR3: TGTGCCAGCAGCTTCGATGGACAGGGGGCGAGCACAGATACGCAGTATTTT. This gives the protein CASSFDGQGASTDTQYF.

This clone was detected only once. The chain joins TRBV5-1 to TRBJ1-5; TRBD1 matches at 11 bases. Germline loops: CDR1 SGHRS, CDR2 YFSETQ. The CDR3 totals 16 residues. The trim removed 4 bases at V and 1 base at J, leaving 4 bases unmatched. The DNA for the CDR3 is TGCGCCAGCAGCCCCGGACAGGGGGCAAGCAATCAGCCCCAGCATTTT. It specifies CASSPGQGASNQPQHF.

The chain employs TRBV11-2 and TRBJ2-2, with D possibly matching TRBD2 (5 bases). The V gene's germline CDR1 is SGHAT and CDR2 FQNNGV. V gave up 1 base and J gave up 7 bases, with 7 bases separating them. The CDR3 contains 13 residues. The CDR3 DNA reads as TGTGCCAGCAGCTTAGGAGGGCTCGGGGAGCTGTTTTTT. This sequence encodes CASSLGGLGELFF. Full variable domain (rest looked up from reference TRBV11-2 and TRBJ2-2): EAGVAQSPRYKIIEKRQSVAFWCNPISGHATLYWYQQILGQGPKLLIQFQNNGVVDDSQLPKDRFSAERLKGVDSTLKIQPAKLEDSAVYLCASSLGGLGELFFGEGSRLTVL.

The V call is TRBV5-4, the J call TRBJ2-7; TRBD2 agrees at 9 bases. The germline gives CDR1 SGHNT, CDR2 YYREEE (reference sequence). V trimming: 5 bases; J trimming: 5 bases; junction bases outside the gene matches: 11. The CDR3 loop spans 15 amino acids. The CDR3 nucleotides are TGTGCCAGCAGTACGAGTAGCGGGAGAGGGGACGAGCAGTACTTC. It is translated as CASSTSSGRGDEQYF.

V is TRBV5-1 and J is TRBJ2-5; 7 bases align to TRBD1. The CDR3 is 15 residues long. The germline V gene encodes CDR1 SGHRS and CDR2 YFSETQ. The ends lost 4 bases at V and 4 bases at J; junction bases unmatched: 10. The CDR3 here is CASSPGLQGVETQYF. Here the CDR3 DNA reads TGCGCCAGCAGCCCCGGACTGCAGGGGGTAGAGACCCAGTACTTC. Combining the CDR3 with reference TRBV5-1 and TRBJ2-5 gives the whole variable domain KAGVTQTPRYLIKTRGQQVTLSCSPISGHRSVSWYQQTPGQGLQFLFEYFSETQRNKGNFPGRFSGRQFSNSRSEMNVSTLELGDSALYLCASSPGLQGVETQYFGPGTRLLVL.

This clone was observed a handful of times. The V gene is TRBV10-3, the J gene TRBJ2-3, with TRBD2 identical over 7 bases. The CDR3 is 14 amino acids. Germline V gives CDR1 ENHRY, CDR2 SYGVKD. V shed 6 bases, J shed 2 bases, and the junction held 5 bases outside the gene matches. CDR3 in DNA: TGTGCCATCAGGTCAGCGGGAAACACAGATACGCAGTATTTT. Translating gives CAIRSAGNTDTQYF.

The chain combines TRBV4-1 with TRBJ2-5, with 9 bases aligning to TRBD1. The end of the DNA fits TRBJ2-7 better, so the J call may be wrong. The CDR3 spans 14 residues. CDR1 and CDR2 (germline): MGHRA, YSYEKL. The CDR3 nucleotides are TGCGCCAGCAGCCAGACAGGGGGTGGCTACGAGCAGTACTTC. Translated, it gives CASSQTGGGYEQYF.

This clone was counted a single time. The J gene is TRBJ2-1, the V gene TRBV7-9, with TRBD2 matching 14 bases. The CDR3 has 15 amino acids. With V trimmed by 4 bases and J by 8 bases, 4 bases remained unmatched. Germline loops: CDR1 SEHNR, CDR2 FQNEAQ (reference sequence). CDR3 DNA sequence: TGTGCCAGCAGCTCGACTAGCGGGGGGGCCGATGAGCAGTTCTTC. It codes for CASSSTSGGADEQFF.

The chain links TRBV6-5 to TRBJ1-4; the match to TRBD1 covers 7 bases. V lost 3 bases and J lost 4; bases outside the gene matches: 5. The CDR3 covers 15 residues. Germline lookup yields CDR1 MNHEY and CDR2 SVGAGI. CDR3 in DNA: TGTGCCAGCAGTTATAGGGGGCAGAATAATGAAAAACTGTTTTTT. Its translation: CASSYRGQNNEKLFF.

The CDR3 protein is CASSSGVRDEQYF. The CDR3 DNA reads as TGTGCCAGCAGCTCAGGGGTCCGGGACGAGCAGTACTTC. The genes are TRBV7-8 and TRBJ2-7; tentatively, D is TRBD1 (6 bases). The V gene lost 4 bases and the J gene lost 5 bases, with 12 bases spanning the gap. The CDR3 runs to 13 residues. The germline V gene encodes CDR1 SGHVS and CDR2 FQNEAQ.

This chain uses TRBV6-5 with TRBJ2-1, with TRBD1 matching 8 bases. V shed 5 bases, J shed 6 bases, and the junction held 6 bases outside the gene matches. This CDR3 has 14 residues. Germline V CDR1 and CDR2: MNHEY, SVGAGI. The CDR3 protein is CASSTGTGGNEQFF. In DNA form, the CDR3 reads TGTGCCAGCAGTACAGGCACAGGGGGCAATGAGCAGTTCTTC.

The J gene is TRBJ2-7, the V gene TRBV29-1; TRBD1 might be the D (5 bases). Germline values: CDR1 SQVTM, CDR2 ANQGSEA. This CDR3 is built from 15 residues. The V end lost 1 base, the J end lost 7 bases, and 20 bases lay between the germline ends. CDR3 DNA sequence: TGCAGCGTTGAAGGAACGGCAGGGCCCATGGAGGAGCAGTACTTC. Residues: CSVEGTAGPMEEQYF.

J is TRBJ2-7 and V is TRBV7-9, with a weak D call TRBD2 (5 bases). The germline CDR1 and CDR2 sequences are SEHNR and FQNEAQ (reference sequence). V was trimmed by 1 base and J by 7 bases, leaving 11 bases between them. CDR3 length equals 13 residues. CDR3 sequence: CASSLVQAGEQYF. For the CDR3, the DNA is TGTGCCAGCAGCTTAGTTCAGGCGGGTGAGCAGTACTTC. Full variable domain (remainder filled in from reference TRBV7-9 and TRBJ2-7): DTGVSQNPRHKITKRGQNVTFRCDPISEHNRLYWYRQTLGQGPEFLTYFQNEAQLEKSRLLSDRFSAERPKGSFSTLEIQRTEQGDSAMYLCASSLVQAGEQYFGPGTRLTVT.

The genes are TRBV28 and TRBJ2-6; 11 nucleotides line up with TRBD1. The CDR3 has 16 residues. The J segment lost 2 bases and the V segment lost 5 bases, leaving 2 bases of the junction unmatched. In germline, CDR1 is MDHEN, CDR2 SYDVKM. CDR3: CASSADRGPGANVLTF. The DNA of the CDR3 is TGTGCCAGCAGTGCGGACAGGGGGCCTGGGGCCAACGTCCTGACTTTC.